These T cell receptor beta chains were read from a single sample in a study of T cells in Graves' hyperthyroidism and ophthalmopathy. MiXCR was run by TCRdb on the multiplex PCR reads, yielding one entry per CDR3 protein. The sample includes 400,000 to 550,000 distinct CDR3 sequences, roughly 14% of them seen just once. Sequencing was performed on blood. These receptors originate from a woman in her late teens or twenties with Graves' hyperthyroidism. CDR3s include the opening cysteine and the closing phenylalanine or tryptophan. The D gene is left open where the match is weak. Some rows have no size entry. The others give once, few or many, or a class for an expanded clone.

>TRBV2|TRBJ1-1|TRBD1|many
CASIRTGALNTEAFF
TGTGCCAGCATTCGGACAGGCGCCCTGAACACTGAAGCTTTCTTT
>TRBV20-1|TRBJ2-5|TRBD1|NA
CSARDRDRAYATQYF
TGCAGTGCTAGAGATCGGGACAGGGCGTATGCGACCCAGTACTTC
>TRBV3-1|TRBJ2-5|TRBD2|few
CASSQGFLAGETQYF
TGTGCCAGCAGCCAAGGTTTTTTAGCGGGGGAGACCCAGTACTTC
>TRBV11-3|TRBJ2-1|NA|few
CASSHNGISYNEQFF
TGTGCCAGCAGCCATAACGGGATCTCCTACAATGAGCAGTTCTTC
>TRBV7-9|TRBJ1-1|NA|few
CASSFVEGTEAFF
TGTGCCAGCAGCTTTGTGGAGGGGACTGAAGCTTTCTTT
>TRBV20-1|TRBJ2-3|TRBD2|many
CSARDGSGSLGADTQYF
TGCAGTGCTAGAGATGGAAGCGGGAGCCTTGGGGCAGATACGCAGTATTTT
>TRBV12-3/TRBV12-4|TRBJ2-4|TRBD2|many
CASSSLAKNIQYF
TGTGCCAGCAGCTCACTAGCGAAAAACATTCAGTACTTC
>TRBV13|TRBJ1-6|NA|NA
CASSLLGMEANSPLHF
TGTGCCAGCAGCTTACTGGGGATGGAGGCTAATTCACCCCTCCACTTT
>TRBV4-2|TRBJ1-2|NA|once
CASSLDQNLYGYTF
TGTGCCAGCAGCCTAGACCAAAACCTATATGGCTACACCTTC
>TRBV20-1|TRBJ1-1|NA|many
CSAHGQENTEAFF
TGCAGTGCCCATGGGCAGGAGAACACTGAAGCTTTCTTT
>TRBV30|TRBJ1-5|NA|many
CAWRSGGNQPQHF
TGTGCCTGGAGATCTGGGGGCAATCAGCCCCAGCATTTT
>TRBV2|TRBJ1-1|NA|many
CASRPLWGSAFF
TGTGCCAGCAGACCTTTGTGGGGGAGCGCTTTCTTT
>TRBV30|TRBJ2-1|NA|many
CAWTVSYNEQFF
TGTGCCTGGACAGTCTCCTACAATGAGCAGTTCTTC
>TRBV12-3/TRBV12-4|TRBJ1-6|NA|many
CASYNEGRHNSPLHF
TGTGCCAGCTACAACGAAGGGAGACATAATTCACCCCTCCACTTT
>TRBV27|TRBJ1-6|TRBD1|many
CASTGTGDSPLHF
TGTGCCAGTACCGGGACAGGGGATTCACCCCTCCACTTT
>TRBV20-1|TRBJ1-2|NA|NA
CSAPTRRGDGYTF
TGCAGTGCCCCCACGCGGCGGGGGGATGGCTACACCTTC
>TRBV11-2|TRBJ2-7|NA|many
CASSLDGGGIYEQYF
TGTGCCAGCAGCTTAGATGGAGGGGGTATCTACGAGCAGTACTTC
>TRBV4-2|TRBJ2-7|NA|few
CASTALKGEGNTYEQYF
TGTGCCAGCACCGCCTTAAAGGGGGAGGGAAATACCTACGAGCAGTACTTC
>TRBV19|TRBJ2-7|TRBD1|NA
CATGGFGYEQYF
TGTGCCACAGGGGGATTCGGCTACGAGCAGTACTTC
>TRBV14|TRBJ2-1|NA|few
CASSPDFGGRGNEQFF
TGTGCCAGCAGCCCGGACTTCGGGGGCCGGGGCAATGAGCAGTTCTTC
>TRBV10-3|TRBJ2-5|NA|once
CASSHSWGRGQETQYF
TGTGCCAGCAGCCACTCGTGGGGCCGAGGGCAAGAGACCCAGTACTTC
>TRBV6-1|TRBJ1-2|NA|many
CASGSLTANYGYTF
TGTGCCAGCGGGTCCCTGACAGCCAACTATGGCTACACCTTC
>TRBV2|TRBJ2-1|TRBD2|many
CASRQREGYNEQFF
TGTGCCAGCCGGCAGCGGGAGGGATACAATGAGCAGTTCTTC
>TRBV2|TRBJ2-2|NA|many
CASSEYRDTGELFF
TGTGCCAGCAGTGAATATCGAGACACCGGGGAGCTGTTTTTT
>TRBV5-1|TRBJ2-3|NA|many
CASSPGLPSSTDTQYF
TGCGCCAGCAGCCCCGGACTACCTTCTAGCACAGATACGCAGTATTTT
>TRBV6-1|TRBJ2-3|NA|many
CASSEYTGEGDTQYF
TGTGCCAGCAGTGAATACACAGGGGAGGGGGATACGCAGTATTTT